The clone carrying this TCR beta chain came up many times. As yet, its antigen is unknown. The germline V gene encodes CDR1 MDHEN and CDR2 SYDVKM. This CDR3 comprises 14 residues. V gave up 6 bases and J gave up 0 bases, with 9 bases separating them. The data stem from a study of T cells after yellow fever vaccination. As for the study in general: Preparation used SMART-Seq v4 Ultra Low Input for the low-cell-number fractions. Study findings and constraints: Among primary-vaccination clones, most reappeared after the booster, at 95% to 96% for CD4 and around 91% for CD8.

As TCR cDNA was made by 5'RACE template switching, a universal primer site and UMIs were added. TCRdb reprocessed the 5' RACE reads via MiXCR and lists one record per CDR3 protein. The sample lists fewer than 500,000 distinct CDR3 sequences, roughly 20% occurring once. The specimen comprised PBMCs, sampled before the yellow fever booster vaccination. The genes are TRBV28 and TRBJ1-3; D gene uncertain. This TCR derives from a young man who received the YFV17D yellow fever vaccine. The CDR3, as DNA: TGTGCCAGCAGGACGTCCTCCTCTGGAAACACCATATATTTT. Translation gives CASRTSSSGNTIYF.